This T cell receptor (beta chain) is from a study of blood T cell repertoires in COVID-19. Clones were read by immunoSEQ multiplex PCR, and TCRdb kept only the in-frame ones, dropping some. The sample includes about 350,000 clones, 88% of them seen just once. CDR3 length: 14 residues. The germline V gene encodes CDR1 LGHDT and CDR2 YNNKEL (reference sequence). V was shortened by 4 bases and J by 6 bases, with 14 bases between the two germline ends. Cohort placement rested on clinical history that participants reported themselves. The receptor's source is a woman in her 30s who had been exposed to COVID-19. The V gene is TRBV3-1 (or the pseudogene TRBV3-2), the J gene TRBJ2-3; D is uncertain. Material for sequencing was PBMCs or T cells enriched from blood (not recorded which). Written as DNA, the CDR3 is TGTGCCAGCAGCCCAGGAAGTGTCGCGGATACGCAGTATTTT. Residues: CASSPGSVADTQYF.